This is a list of T cell receptor beta chains from one sample in a study of T-cell memory formation after mild COVID-19. One entry per CDR3 protein results from TCRdb running MiXCR on the 5' RACE reads. The table includes 380,000 or so distinct CDR3 sequences, 12% to 15% detected once. Sequencing was carried out using PBMCs or a T cell subset sorted from them (not recorded which). Receptor source: a man younger than 35 who had mild COVID-19 (a few samples of this study predate the infection). Cell type and time point are not known. Each CDR3 is given with its conserved first and last residue. The order of the fields is D gene, clone size, J gene, V gene, CDR3 DNA, CDR3 protein. D genes are given only for firm matches. A clone size is listed for some rows: how often the clone was seen (once, few, many), or a class if it is expanded.

d_call: .
clone_size: .
j_call: TRBJ2-3
v_call: TRBV3-1
cdr3_nt: TGTGCCAGCAGCCAAGACCGGCGGGGCACAGATACGCAGTATTTT
cdr3_aa: CASSQDRRGTDTQYF

d_call: .
clone_size: few
j_call: TRBJ2-2
v_call: TRBV28
cdr3_nt: TGTGCCAGCAGTCCACACCCCTGGGGGGCCAACACCGGGGAGCTGTTTTTT
cdr3_aa: CASSPHPWGANTGELFF

d_call: TRBD2
clone_size: many
j_call: TRBJ2-1
v_call: TRBV7-2
cdr3_nt: TGTGCCAGCAGCACCGGGACTAGCGTATACAATGAGCAGTTCTTC
cdr3_aa: CASSTGTSVYNEQFF

d_call: .
clone_size: .
j_call: TRBJ2-3
v_call: TRBV5-4
cdr3_nt: TGTGCCAGCAGCCCGGGGACGAGCACCAGGTTGGATACGCAGTATTTT
cdr3_aa: CASSPGTSTRLDTQYF

d_call: .
clone_size: many
j_call: TRBJ1-2
v_call: TRBV20-1
cdr3_nt: TGCAGTGCCCGGGAGGGGGGTCGAAACTATGGCTACACCTTC
cdr3_aa: CSAREGGRNYGYTF

d_call: .
clone_size: many
j_call: TRBJ1-1
v_call: TRBV2
cdr3_nt: TGTGCCAGCAGAGGCAGTGACATGAACACTGAAGCTTTCTTT
cdr3_aa: CASRGSDMNTEAFF

d_call: .
clone_size: .
j_call: TRBJ2-5
v_call: TRBV6-5
cdr3_nt: TGTGCCAGCAGTCGCCAACCTTCCGCGGGGGCCGGAGTTTCCTTC
cdr3_aa: CASSRQPSAGAGVSF

d_call: .
clone_size: .
j_call: TRBJ1-5
v_call: TRBV20-1
cdr3_nt: TGCAGTGCTAGGGTCCAAGTCAATCAGCCCCAGCATTTT
cdr3_aa: CSARVQVNQPQHF

d_call: .
clone_size: .
j_call: TRBJ2-5
v_call: TRBV20-1
cdr3_nt: TGCAGTGCTACCCGAGAGACCCAGTACTTC
cdr3_aa: CSATRETQYF

d_call: .
clone_size: .
j_call: TRBJ1-3
v_call: TRBV2
cdr3_nt: TGTGCCAGTGAAGGCGAGGATTTCAACTCTGGAAACACCATATATTTT
cdr3_aa: CASEGEDFNSGNTIYF

d_call: TRBD2
clone_size: few
j_call: TRBJ2-3
v_call: TRBV4-1
cdr3_nt: TGCGCCAGCAGCCAGGAAGCGGGACCCAACACAGATACGCAGTATTTT
cdr3_aa: CASSQEAGPNTDTQYF

d_call: .
clone_size: few
j_call: TRBJ1-4
v_call: TRBV12-3/TRBV12-4
cdr3_nt: TGTGCCAGCAGTTCCTTGGGCCCCACAGGGGAAAAACTGTTTTTT
cdr3_aa: CASSSLGPTGEKLFF

d_call: .
clone_size: many
j_call: TRBJ2-2
v_call: TRBV12-3/TRBV12-4
cdr3_nt: TGTGCCAGCAGCAAACAGGTCTCGTCCGGGGAGCTGTTTTTT
cdr3_aa: CASSKQVSSGELFF

d_call: .
clone_size: once
j_call: TRBJ2-5
v_call: TRBV2
cdr3_nt: TGTGCCAGCAGGAAGACGCCCCAAGAGACCCAGTACTTC
cdr3_aa: CASRKTPQETQYF

d_call: .
clone_size: many
j_call: TRBJ2-2
v_call: TRBV24-1
cdr3_nt: TGTGCCACCAGTGATTCCCTCATCAGGGGGGTGAACACCGGGGAGCTGTTTTTT
cdr3_aa: CATSDSLIRGVNTGELFF

d_call: .
clone_size: many
j_call: TRBJ1-1
v_call: TRBV20-1
cdr3_nt: TGCAGTGCTAGGGGACAAATGGATGGGGGCACTGAAGCTTTCTTT
cdr3_aa: CSARGQMDGGTEAFF

d_call: TRBD1
clone_size: few
j_call: TRBJ2-7
v_call: TRBV5-6
cdr3_nt: TGTGCCAGCAGCTTGGGTACAGGGGGCGTTCGATCCTACGAGCAGTACTTC
cdr3_aa: CASSLGTGGVRSYEQYF

d_call: TRBD2
clone_size: few
j_call: TRBJ2-3
v_call: TRBV7-2
cdr3_nt: TGTGCCAGCAGCGATCGGGGGGGCCACGGAGATACGCAGTATTTT
cdr3_aa: CASSDRGGHGDTQYF

d_call: .
clone_size: few
j_call: TRBJ2-7
v_call: TRBV4-2
cdr3_nt: TGTGCCAGCAGCCAAACCGGGACGGCGACTCAGCAGTACTTC
cdr3_aa: CASSQTGTATQQYF

d_call: .
clone_size: .
j_call: TRBJ1-1
v_call: TRBV5-1
cdr3_nt: TGCGCCAGCAGCTTGCCGGCGGCGGGGGACACTGAAGCTTTCTTT
cdr3_aa: CASSLPAAGDTEAFF

d_call: TRBD1
clone_size: few
j_call: TRBJ1-2
v_call: TRBV5-1
cdr3_nt: TGCGCCAGCAGCGTGGATCAGGGGGGCTATGGCTACACCTTC
cdr3_aa: CASSVDQGGYGYTF

d_call: .
clone_size: .
j_call: TRBJ1-4
v_call: TRBV28
cdr3_nt: TGTGCCACCCAAGGGGATAATGAAAAACTGTTTTTT
cdr3_aa: CATQGDNEKLFF

d_call: TRBD2
clone_size: .
j_call: TRBJ2-1
v_call: TRBV27
cdr3_nt: TGTGCCAGCAGTCTCACGGGCGGGGGGGTTCGTGAGCAGTTCTTC
cdr3_aa: CASSLTGGGVREQFF

d_call: .
clone_size: few
j_call: TRBJ2-6
v_call: TRBV6-2/TRBV6-3
cdr3_nt: TGTGCCAGCAGCCAGACAGTTTCAACGTCTGGGGCCAACGTCCTGACTTTC
cdr3_aa: CASSQTVSTSGANVLTF

d_call: .
clone_size: .
j_call: TRBJ2-7
v_call: TRBV5-1
cdr3_nt: TGCGCCAGCAGCTTGGCTGTGGGCAGGTACTACGAGCAGTACTTC
cdr3_aa: CASSLAVGRYYEQYF

d_call: .
clone_size: .
j_call: TRBJ2-3
v_call: TRBV12-3/TRBV12-4
cdr3_nt: TGTGCCAGCAGTATGGGGGGGCTTACAGATACGCAGTATTTT
cdr3_aa: CASSMGGLTDTQYF

d_call: TRBD2
clone_size: .
j_call: TRBJ2-5
v_call: TRBV28
cdr3_nt: TGTGCCAGCAGGAGGGCTAGCGGGTACCAAGAGACCCAGTACTTC
cdr3_aa: CASRRASGYQETQYF

d_call: .
clone_size: many
j_call: TRBJ2-3
v_call: TRBV25-1
cdr3_nt: TGTGCCAGCAGTCGACGCACAGATACGCAGTATTTT
cdr3_aa: CASSRRTDTQYF

d_call: .
clone_size: few
j_call: TRBJ2-3
v_call: TRBV24-1
cdr3_nt: TGTGCCACCAGTACCACAGATACGCAGTATTTT
cdr3_aa: CATSTTDTQYF

d_call: TRBD2
clone_size: .
j_call: TRBJ2-7
v_call: TRBV2
cdr3_nt: TGTGCCAGCAAACGAGGCCTGGGGACTAGCCGCTCCTACGAGCAGTACTTC
cdr3_aa: CASKRGLGTSRSYEQYF

d_call: .
clone_size: .
j_call: TRBJ2-1
v_call: TRBV7-2
cdr3_nt: TGTGCCAGCAGCCCCGGTAGAGGGGGGGGCATCTACAATGAGCAGTTCTTC
cdr3_aa: CASSPGRGGGIYNEQFF